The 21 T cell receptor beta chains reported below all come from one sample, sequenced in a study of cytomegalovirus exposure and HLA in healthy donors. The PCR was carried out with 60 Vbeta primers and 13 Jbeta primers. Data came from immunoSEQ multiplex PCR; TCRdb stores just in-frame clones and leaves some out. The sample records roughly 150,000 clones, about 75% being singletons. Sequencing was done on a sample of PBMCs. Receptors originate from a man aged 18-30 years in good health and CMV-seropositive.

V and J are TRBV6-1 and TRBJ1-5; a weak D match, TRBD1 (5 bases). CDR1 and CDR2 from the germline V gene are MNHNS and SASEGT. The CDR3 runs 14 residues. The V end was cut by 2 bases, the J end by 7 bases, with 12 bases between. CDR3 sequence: CASSESRVRQPQHF. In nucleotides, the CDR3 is TGTGCCAGCAGTGAATCCAGGGTTAGACAGCCCCAGCATTTT.

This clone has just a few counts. The CDR3 sequence is CASSRQGATRGYTF. The CDR3 bases are TGTGCCAGCAGCCGACAGGGGGCGACTCGAGGCTACACCTTC. This chain connects TRBV28 to TRBJ1-2, with 10 bases matching TRBD1. Losses at the gene ends were 6 bases for V and 8 bases for J; bases not matched to a gene: 9. Looked up from germline, CDR1 is MDHEN and CDR2 is SYDVKM. The CDR3 extends over 14 amino acids.

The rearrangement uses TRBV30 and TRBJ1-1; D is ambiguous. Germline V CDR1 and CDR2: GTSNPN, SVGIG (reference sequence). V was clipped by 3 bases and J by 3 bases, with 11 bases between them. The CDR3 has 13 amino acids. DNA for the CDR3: TGTGCCTGGAGGAAGCCGGAGCACACTGAAGCTTTCTTT. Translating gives CAWRKPEHTEAFF.

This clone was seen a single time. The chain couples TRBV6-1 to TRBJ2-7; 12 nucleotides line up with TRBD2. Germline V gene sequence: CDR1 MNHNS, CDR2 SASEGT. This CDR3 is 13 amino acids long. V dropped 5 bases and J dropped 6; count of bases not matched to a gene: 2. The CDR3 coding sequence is TGTGCCAGCAGTCGACTAGCGGGAGTCGAGCAGTACTTC. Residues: CASSRLAGVEQYF.

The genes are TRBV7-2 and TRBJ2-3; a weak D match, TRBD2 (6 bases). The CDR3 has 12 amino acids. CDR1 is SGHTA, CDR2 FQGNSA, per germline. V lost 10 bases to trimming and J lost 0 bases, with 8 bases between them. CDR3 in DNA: TGTGCCACCCGGGGGAGCACAGATACGCAGTATTTT. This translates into CATRGSTDTQYF.

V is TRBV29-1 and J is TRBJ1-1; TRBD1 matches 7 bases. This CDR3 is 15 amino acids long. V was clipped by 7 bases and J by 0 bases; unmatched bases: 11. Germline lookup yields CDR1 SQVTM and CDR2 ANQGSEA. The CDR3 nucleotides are TGCAGCGCCCTCACGCGGACAGGATTGAACACTGAAGCTTTCTTT. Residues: CSALTRTGLNTEAFF.

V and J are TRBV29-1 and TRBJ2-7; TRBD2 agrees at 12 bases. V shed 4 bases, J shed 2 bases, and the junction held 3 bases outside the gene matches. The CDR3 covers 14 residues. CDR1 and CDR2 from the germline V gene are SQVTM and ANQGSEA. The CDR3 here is CSVGRTSGAYEQYF. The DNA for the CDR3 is TGCAGCGTTGGGAGGACTAGCGGGGCCTACGAGCAGTACTTC.

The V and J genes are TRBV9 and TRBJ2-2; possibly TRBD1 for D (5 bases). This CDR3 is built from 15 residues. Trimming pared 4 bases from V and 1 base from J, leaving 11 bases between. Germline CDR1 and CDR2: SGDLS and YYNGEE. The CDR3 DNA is TGTGCCAGCAGCCCAATCGACAGGAACACCGGGGAGCTGTTTTTT. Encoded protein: CASSPIDRNTGELFF.

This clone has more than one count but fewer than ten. CDR3 protein: CASSPYSNQPQHF. The CDR3 DNA is TGTGCCAGCAGTCCGTACAGTAATCAGCCCCAGCATTTT. The chain employs TRBV6-1 and TRBJ1-5; D gene uncertain. With 5 bases removed from V and 4 bases from J, the gap between germline ends came to 9 bases. The CDR3 totals 13 residues. Germline V lookup: CDR1 MNHNS, CDR2 SASEGT.

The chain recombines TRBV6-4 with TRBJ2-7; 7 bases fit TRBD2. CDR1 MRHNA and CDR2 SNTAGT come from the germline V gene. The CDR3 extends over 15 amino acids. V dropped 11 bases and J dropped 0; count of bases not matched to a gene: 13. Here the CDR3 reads CASPRTSESSYEQYF. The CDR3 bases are TGTGCCTCGCCGAGAACTAGCGAGAGCTCCTACGAGCAGTACTTC.

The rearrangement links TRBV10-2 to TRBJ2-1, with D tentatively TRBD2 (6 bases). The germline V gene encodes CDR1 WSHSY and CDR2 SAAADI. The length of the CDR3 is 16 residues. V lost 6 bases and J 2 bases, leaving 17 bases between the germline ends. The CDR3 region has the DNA TGCGCCAGCAGCAAGAATAGCGGAGCCACCTACAATGAGCAGTTCTTC. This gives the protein CASSKNSGATYNEQFF.

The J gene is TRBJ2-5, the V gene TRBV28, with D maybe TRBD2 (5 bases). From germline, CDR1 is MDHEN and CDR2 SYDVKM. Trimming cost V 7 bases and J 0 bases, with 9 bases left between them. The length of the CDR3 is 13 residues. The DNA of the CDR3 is TGTGCCAGCAAGGGAGCGAACCAAGAGACCCAGTACTTC. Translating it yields CASKGANQETQYF.

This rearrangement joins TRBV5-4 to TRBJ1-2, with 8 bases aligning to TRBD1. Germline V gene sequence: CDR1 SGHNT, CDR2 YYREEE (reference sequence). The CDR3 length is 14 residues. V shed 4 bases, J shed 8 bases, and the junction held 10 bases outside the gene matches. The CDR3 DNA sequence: TGTGCCAGCAGCCCCCAGACAGGGGAGGACGGCTACACCTTC. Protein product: CASSPQTGEDGYTF.

The CDR3 loop reads CASSGGPSGENTDTQYF. Here the CDR3 DNA reads TGTGCCAGCAGTGGCGGCCCTTCAGGGGAAAACACAGATACGCAGTATTTT. The gene calls are TRBV28 and TRBJ2-3; D possibly corresponds to TRBD1 (6 bases). CDR1 and CDR2 (germline): MDHEN, SYDVKM. The CDR3 length is 17 residues. V was trimmed by 5 bases and J by 2 bases, leaving 20 bases between them.

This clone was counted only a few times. The CDR3 DNA follows: TGTGCCAGCAGCTTTGGAGGGAAGGGCGGGAGGGTGGACAATGAGCAGTTCTTC. It is translated as CASSFGGKGGRVDNEQFF. The J gene is TRBJ2-1, the V gene TRBV7-8, with 9 bases that match TRBD2. Germline values: CDR1 SGHVS, CDR2 FQNEAQ. J lost 5 bases, V lost 3 bases, and 14 bases had no gene match. The CDR3 is made up of 18 amino acids. Full variable domain (missing parts from reference TRBV7-8 and TRBJ2-1): GAGVSQSPRYKVAKRGQDVALRCDPISGHVSLFWYQQALGQGPEFLTYFQNEAQLDKSGLPSDRFFAERPEGSVSTLKIQRTQQEDSAVYLCASSFGGKGGRVDNEQFFGPGTRLTVL.

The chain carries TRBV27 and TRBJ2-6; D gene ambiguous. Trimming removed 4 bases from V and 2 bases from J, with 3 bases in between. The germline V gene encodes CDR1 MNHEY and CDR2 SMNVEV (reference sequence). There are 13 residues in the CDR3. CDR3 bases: TGTGCCAGCAGTTCCGCTGGGGCCAACGTCCTGACTTTC. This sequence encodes CASSSAGANVLTF.

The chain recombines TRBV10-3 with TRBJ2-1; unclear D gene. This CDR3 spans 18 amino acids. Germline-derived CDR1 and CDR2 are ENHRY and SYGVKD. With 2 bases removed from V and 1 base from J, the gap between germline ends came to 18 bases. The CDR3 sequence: CAISEPTTETLSYNEQFF. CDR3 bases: TGTGCCATCAGTGAGCCGACGACGGAGACCCTTTCCTACAATGAGCAGTTCTTC.

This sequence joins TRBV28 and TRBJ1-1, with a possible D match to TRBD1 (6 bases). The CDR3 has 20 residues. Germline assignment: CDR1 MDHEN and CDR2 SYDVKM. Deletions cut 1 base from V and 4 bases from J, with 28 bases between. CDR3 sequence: CASSLLLRGGVLKYPTEAFF. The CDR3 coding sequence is TGTGCCAGCAGTTTATTATTAAGGGGGGGCGTACTGAAATATCCCACTGAAGCTTTCTTT.

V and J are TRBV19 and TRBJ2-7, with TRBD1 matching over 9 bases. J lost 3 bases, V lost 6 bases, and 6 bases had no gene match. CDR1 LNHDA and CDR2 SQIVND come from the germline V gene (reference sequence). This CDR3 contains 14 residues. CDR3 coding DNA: TGTGCCAGTAGACACCGGGACAGGGACTACGAGCAGTACTTC. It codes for CASRHRDRDYEQYF.

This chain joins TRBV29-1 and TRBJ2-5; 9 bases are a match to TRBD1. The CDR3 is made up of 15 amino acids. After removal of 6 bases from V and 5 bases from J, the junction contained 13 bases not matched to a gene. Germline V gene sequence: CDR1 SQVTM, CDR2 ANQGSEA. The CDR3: CSVVGGDRVWETQYF. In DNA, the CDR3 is TGCAGCGTCGTGGGGGGGGACAGGGTCTGGGAGACCCAGTACTTC.

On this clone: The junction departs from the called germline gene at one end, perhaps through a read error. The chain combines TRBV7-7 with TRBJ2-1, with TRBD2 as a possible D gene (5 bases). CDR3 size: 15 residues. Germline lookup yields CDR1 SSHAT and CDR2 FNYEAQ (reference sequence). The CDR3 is CASSSEALGGSEQFF. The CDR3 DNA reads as TGTGCTAGCAGCTCAGAGGCTCTGGGTGGGAGTGAGCAGTTCTTC.